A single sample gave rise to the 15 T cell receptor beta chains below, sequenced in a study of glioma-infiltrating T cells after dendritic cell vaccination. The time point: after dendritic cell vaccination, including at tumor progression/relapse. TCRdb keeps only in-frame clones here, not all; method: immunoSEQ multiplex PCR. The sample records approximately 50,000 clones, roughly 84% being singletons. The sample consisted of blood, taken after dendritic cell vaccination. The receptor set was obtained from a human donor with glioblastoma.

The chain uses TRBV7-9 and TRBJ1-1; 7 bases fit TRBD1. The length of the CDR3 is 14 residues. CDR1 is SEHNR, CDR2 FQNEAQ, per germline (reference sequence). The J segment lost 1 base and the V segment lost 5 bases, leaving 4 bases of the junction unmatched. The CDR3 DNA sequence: TGTGCCAGCAGCCGGGACAGAAAGAACACTGAAGCTTTCTTT. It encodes CASSRDRKNTEAFF.

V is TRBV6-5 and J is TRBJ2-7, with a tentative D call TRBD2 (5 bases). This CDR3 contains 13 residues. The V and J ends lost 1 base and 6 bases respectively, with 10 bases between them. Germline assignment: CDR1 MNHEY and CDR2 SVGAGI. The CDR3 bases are TGTGCCAGCAGTTACTTAGTGGCGGGCGAGCAGTACTTC. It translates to CASSYLVAGEQYF.

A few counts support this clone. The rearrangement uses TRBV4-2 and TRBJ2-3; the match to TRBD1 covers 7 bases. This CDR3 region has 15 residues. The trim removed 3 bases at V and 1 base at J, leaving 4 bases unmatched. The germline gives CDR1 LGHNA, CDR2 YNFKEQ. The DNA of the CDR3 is TGTGCCAGCAGCCAGCAGGGGGTGGGCACAGATACGCAGTATTTT. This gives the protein CASSQQGVGTDTQYF.

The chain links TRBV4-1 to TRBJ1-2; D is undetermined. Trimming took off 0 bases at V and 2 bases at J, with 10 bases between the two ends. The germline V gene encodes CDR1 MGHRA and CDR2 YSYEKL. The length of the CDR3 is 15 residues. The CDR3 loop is CASSQDVRGNYGYTF. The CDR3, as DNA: TGCGCCAGCAGCCAAGACGTGCGGGGAAACTATGGCTACACCTTC.

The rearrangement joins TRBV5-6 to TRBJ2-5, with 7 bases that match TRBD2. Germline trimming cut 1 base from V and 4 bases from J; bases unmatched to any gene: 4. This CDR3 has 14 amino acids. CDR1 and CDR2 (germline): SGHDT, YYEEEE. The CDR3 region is CASSLILAPETQYF. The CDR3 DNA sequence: TGTGCCAGCAGCTTGATACTAGCGCCAGAGACCCAGTACTTC.

The CDR3 region has the DNA TGCGCCAGCAGCCAAGATCGGAGCGAGAACTATGGCTACACCTTC. Translation: CASSQDRSENYGYTF. The rearrangement links TRBV4-3 to TRBJ1-2; D unclear. The length of the CDR3 is 15 residues. Germline CDR1 and CDR2: LGHNA and YSLEER. V dropped 0 bases and J dropped 2 bases, with 10 bases sitting between them.

The CDR3 DNA is TGTGCCAGCAGTTTAGCAGGGGCGCAAACTGGAAACACCATATATTTT. It is translated as CASSLAGAQTGNTIYF. V gene TRBV28 combines with J gene TRBJ1-3; D is perhaps TRBD1 (6 bases). The ends were cut back, 2 bases at V and 2 bases at J, with 13 bases in the middle. The germline V gene encodes CDR1 MDHEN and CDR2 SYDVKM. There are 16 residues in the CDR3.

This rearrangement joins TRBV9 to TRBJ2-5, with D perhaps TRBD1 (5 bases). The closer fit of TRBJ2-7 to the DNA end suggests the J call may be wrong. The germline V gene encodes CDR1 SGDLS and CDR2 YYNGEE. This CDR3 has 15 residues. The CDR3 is CASSVEGANYYEQYF. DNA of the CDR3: TGTGCCAGCAGCGTAGAAGGGGCTAATTACTACGAGCAGTACTTC.

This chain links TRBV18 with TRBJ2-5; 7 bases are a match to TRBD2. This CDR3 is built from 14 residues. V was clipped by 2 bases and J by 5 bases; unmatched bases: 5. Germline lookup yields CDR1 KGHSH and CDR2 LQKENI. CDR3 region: CASSPTREGETQYF. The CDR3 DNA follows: TGTGCCAGCTCACCAACCAGGGAGGGCGAGACCCAGTACTTC. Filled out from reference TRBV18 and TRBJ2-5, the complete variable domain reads NAGVMQNPRHLVRRRGQEARLRCSPMKGHSHVYWYRQLPEEGLKFMVYLQKENIIDESGMPKERFSAEFPKEGPSILRIQQVVRGDSAAYFCASSPTREGETQYFGPGTRLLVL.

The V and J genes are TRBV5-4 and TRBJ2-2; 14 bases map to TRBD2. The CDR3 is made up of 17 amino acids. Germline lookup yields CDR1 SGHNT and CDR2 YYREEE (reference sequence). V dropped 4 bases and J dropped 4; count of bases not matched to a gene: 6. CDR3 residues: CASSKTSGGASTGELFF. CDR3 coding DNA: TGTGCCAGCAGCAAGACTAGCGGGGGGGCCAGCACCGGGGAGCTGTTTTTT.

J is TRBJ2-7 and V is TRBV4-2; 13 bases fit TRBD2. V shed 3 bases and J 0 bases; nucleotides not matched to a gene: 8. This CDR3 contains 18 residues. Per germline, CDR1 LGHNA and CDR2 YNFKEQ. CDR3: CASSHGLAGATTSYEQYF. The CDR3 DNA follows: TGTGCCAGCAGCCACGGACTAGCGGGGGCCACAACCTCCTACGAGCAGTACTTC.

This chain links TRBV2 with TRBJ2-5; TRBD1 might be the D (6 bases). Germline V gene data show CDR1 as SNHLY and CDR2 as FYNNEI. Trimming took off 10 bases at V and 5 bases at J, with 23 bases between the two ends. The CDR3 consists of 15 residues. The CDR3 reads CATLPWQGIRETQYF. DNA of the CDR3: TGTGCCACCCTGCCCTGGCAGGGGATTAGGGAGACCCAGTACTTC.

The CDR3: CASSFSQGSTRGYTF. Here the CDR3 DNA reads TGTGCCAGCAGCTTTTCACAGGGGTCCACCCGGGGCTACACCTTC. The V and J genes are TRBV5-4 and TRBJ1-2; 7 positions agree with TRBD1. Germline CDR1 SGHNT, CDR2 YYREEE (reference sequence). V gave up 2 bases and J gave up 8 bases; unmatched junction bases: 12. The CDR3 runs to 15 residues.

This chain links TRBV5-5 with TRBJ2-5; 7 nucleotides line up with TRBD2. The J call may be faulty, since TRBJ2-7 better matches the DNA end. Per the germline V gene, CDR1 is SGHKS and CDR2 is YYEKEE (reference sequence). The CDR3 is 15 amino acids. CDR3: CASRPIAGSSYEQYF. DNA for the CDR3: TGTGCCAGCAGACCGATAGCGGGTTCCTCCTACGAGCAGTACTTC.

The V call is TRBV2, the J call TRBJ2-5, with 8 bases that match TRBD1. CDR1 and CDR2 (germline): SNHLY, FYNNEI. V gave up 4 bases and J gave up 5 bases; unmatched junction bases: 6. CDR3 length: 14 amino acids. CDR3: CASSGRGRVETQYF. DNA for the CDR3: TGTGCCAGCAGTGGCAGGGGGCGCGTCGAGACCCAGTACTTC.